This TCR beta chain was captured by sequencing in a study of T cells in Graves' hyperthyroidism and ophthalmopathy. TCR beta CDR3 regions were amplified from RNA transcripts. The TCR CDR3 was amplified in a first-round RT-PCR using the HTBI primer set. TCRdb redid the calling of the multiplex PCR reads with MiXCR, one entry per CDR3 protein. The table records 700,000 to 950,000 distinct CDR3 sequences, approximately 36% of them present only once. This CDR3 comprises 14 residues. From germline, CDR1 is WSHSY and CDR2 SAAADI. On this clonotype: Its antigen is unidentified. One junction end does not reproduce the germline sequence, and a read error may be involved.

General study points: Prediction of ophthalmopathy progression came a median approximately 7 months pre-onset.

This rearrangement joins TRBV10-2 to TRBJ1-2, with a tentative D call TRBD1 (6 bases). The sequencing sample was made of blood. The receptor was derived from a middle-aged woman with Graves' hyperthyroidism. The CDR3 reads CASSQDSGDRGYTF. The CDR3 DNA follows: TGTGCCAGCAGCCAAGATTCAGGGGATAGAGGCTACACCTTC.